This T cell receptor beta chain was recovered during a study of cytomegalovirus exposure and HLA in healthy donors. The table lists this clone with a count of one. The CDR3 consists of 12 residues. Trimming stripped 4 bases from V and 4 bases from J, with 11 bases between. From germline, CDR1 is SQVTM and CDR2 ANQGSEA. This table comes from immunoSEQ multiplex PCR, and its TCRdb copy is limited to in-frame clones, with some not included. The table has 150,000 to 160,000 clones, about 86% seen once; the top ten hold 2% to 2.5%. The receptor comes from a human donor in good health. The sample consisted of PBMCs. The chain uses TRBV29-1 and TRBJ2-7; D is uncertain. The CDR3 region has the DNA TGCAGCGTTGGGGCCGTTAATTACGAGCAGTACTTC. Encoded protein: CSVGAVNYEQYF.